This passage covers 18 T cell receptor beta chains from one sample sequenced in a study of T-cell reconstitution after alpha-beta-depleted transplantation in children. Construction of the TCRbeta library involved unique molecular identifiers. TCRdb independently ran MiXCR on the PCR reads; one entry per CDR3 protein. The profile shows approximately 400,000 distinct CDR3 sequences, roughly a tenth of them singletons. Sequences were derived from PBMCs from the stem cell graft donor, sampled from the stem cell graft. The receptors were sampled from a human donor who donated a stem cell graft to a child with acute myeloid leukemia.

About this clonotype itself: A much larger clone lies a single base off, so this may be a read error. CDR3 protein: CASSLETGHTQYF. The DNA of the CDR3 is TGTGCCAGCAGCTTAGAGACAGGGCATACGCAGTATTTT. This chain links TRBV7-2 with TRBJ2-3, with 7 bases matching TRBD1. The CDR3 spans 13 residues. Germline loops: CDR1 SGHTA, CDR2 FQGNSA. J was trimmed by 7 bases and V by 1 base; bases with no gene match: 2.

This chain connects TRBV19 to TRBJ1-3; no clear D gene. There are 17 residues in the CDR3. Germline-derived CDR1 and CDR2 are LNHDA and SQIVND (reference sequence). Trimming took off 6 bases at V and 1 base at J, with 19 bases between the two ends. The CDR3 DNA follows: TGTGCCAGTAGACCCTTTTTAGGATCGGAGTCTGGAAACACCATATATTTT. Its protein is CASRPFLGSESGNTIYF.

In its sample, this clonotype was seen a few times. The genes are TRBV27 and TRBJ2-7; D may correspond to TRBD1 or TRBD2 (5 bases each). There are 11 residues in the CDR3. V was shortened by 6 bases and J by 6 bases, with 9 bases between the two germline ends. Germline V lookup: CDR1 MNHEY, CDR2 SMNVEV (reference sequence). The CDR3 DNA reads TGTGCCAGCAGATCGGGGACCGAGCAGTACGTC. Protein: CASRSGTEQYV.

This clonotype was detected only a few times. Compared with germline, one end of the junction differs, possibly owing to a read error. J is TRBJ2-1 and V is TRBV4-3, with TRBD1 matching 10 bases. CDR1 LGHNA and CDR2 YSLEER come from the germline V gene. The CDR3 has 15 residues. The DNA for the CDR3 is TGCGTCAGCAGCGACGGGACAGGGGTATACAATGAGCAGTTCTTC. It codes for CVSSDGTGVYNEQFF.

This clonotype has a count of ten or more. V and J are TRBV6-1 and TRBJ2-3; the D gene is possibly TRBD1 (5 bases). This CDR3 comprises 16 residues. Germline V gene lookup returns CDR1 MNHNS and CDR2 SASEGT. Trimming removed 5 bases at V and 0 bases at J, with 15 bases between. Here the CDR3 DNA reads TGTGCCAGCAGTTATAGGGGTTCCGCTAGCACAGATACGCAGTATTTT. This gives the protein CASSYRGSASTDTQYF.

This clonotype was counted many times. The J gene is TRBJ1-1, the V gene TRBV20-1, with D possibly being TRBD1 (5 bases). CDR1 and CDR2 from the germline V gene are DFQATT and SNEGSKA (reference sequence). Trimming cost V 3 bases and J 0 bases, with 17 bases left between them. This CDR3 region has 16 residues. The CDR3 coding sequence is TGCAGTGCTAGGCCCCGGGACGGCGGAATGAACACTGAAGCTTTCTTT. Translated: CSARPRDGGMNTEAFF.

J is TRBJ2-3 and V is TRBV7-2, with D maybe TRBD2 (6 bases). The CDR3 sequence is 15 residues long. V lost 1 base and J 2 bases, leaving 10 bases between the germline ends. The germline V gene encodes CDR1 SGHTA and CDR2 FQGNSA. CDR3 region: CASSLGGTVTDTQYF. DNA of the CDR3: TGTGCCAGCAGCTTAGGTGGGACTGTCACAGATACGCAGTATTTT. Looking up the rest from reference TRBV7-2 and TRBJ2-3 gives the full variable domain: GAGVSQSPSNKVTEKGKDVELRCDPISGHTALYWYRQSLGQGLEFLIYFQGNSAPDKSGLPSDRFSAERTGGSVSTLTIQRTQQEDSAVYLCASSLGGTVTDTQYFGPGTRLTVL.

This clonotype was found a few times. The chain has TRBV9 and TRBJ2-2; weak D call: TRBD1 (7 bases). Germline loops: CDR1 SGDLS, CDR2 YYNGEE. This CDR3 region has 15 residues. The V end lost 2 bases, the J end lost 6 bases, and 14 bases lay between the germline ends. The CDR3 nucleotides are TGTGCCAGCAGCGTTGGAGGGGGCATCGCCGGGGAGCTGTTTTTT. The encoded protein is CASSVGGGIAGELFF.

The chain employs TRBV20-1 and TRBJ2-3, with 8 bases that match TRBD2. V shed 0 bases and J 2 bases; nucleotides not matched to a gene: 7. The CDR3 consists of 16 residues. The germline V gene has CDR1 DFQATT and CDR2 SNEGSKA (reference sequence). The CDR3 reads CSARDPKAGDTDTQYF. The CDR3 region has the DNA TGCAGTGCTAGAGATCCTAAAGCGGGGGACACAGATACGCAGTATTTT.

This clonotype came up a few times. V and J are TRBV7-9 and TRBJ2-3; D possibly corresponds to TRBD2 (6 bases). Looked up from germline, CDR1 is SEHNR and CDR2 is FQNEAQ (reference sequence). Trimming left V 1 base short and J 1 base short, with 9 bases between. The CDR3 spans 15 residues. The CDR3 region is CASSLERVGTDTQYF. The CDR3, as DNA: TGTGCCAGCAGCTTAGAGCGGGTCGGCACAGATACGCAGTATTTT.

This rearrangement joins TRBV5-1 to TRBJ2-1, with 8 bases lining up with TRBD1. Germline loops: CDR1 SGHRS, CDR2 YFSETQ. The ends lost 3 bases at V and 3 bases at J; junction bases unmatched: 5. The CDR3 spans 15 residues. CDR3 nucleotides: TGCGCCAGCAGCTCCCGGGACAGGTTCTACAATGAGCAGTTCTTC. This encodes CASSSRDRFYNEQFF.

This clonotype came up a few times. This chain uses TRBV27 with TRBJ2-5, with 8 bases aligning to TRBD1. CDR3 size: 14 residues. The germline CDR1 and CDR2 sequences are MNHEY and SMNVEV (reference sequence). V lost 2 bases to trimming and J lost 5 bases; unmatched junction nucleotides: 4. The CDR3 loop reads CASSLIGDRETQYF. The CDR3 bases are TGTGCCAGCAGTTTAATAGGGGACAGGGAGACCCAGTACTTC.

The chain employs TRBV6-5 and TRBJ2-1; D unresolved. Germline CDR1 MNHEY, CDR2 SVGAGI. CDR3 length: 14 amino acids. Trimming removed 2 bases from V and 9 bases from J, with 14 bases in between. As DNA, the CDR3 is TGTGCCAGCAGTTACGGATTCGCGCCCGCTGAGCAGTTCTTC. The encoded protein is CASSYGFAPAEQFF.

The rearrangement uses TRBV6-5 and TRBJ2-1, with TRBD2 identical over 11 bases. The junction had 13 bases not matched to a gene; V was cut back by 4 bases and J by 8 bases. Germline V gene data show CDR1 as MNHEY and CDR2 as SVGAGI. This CDR3 has 17 amino acids. This CDR3 is CASSSDLIAGGRYEQFF. CDR3 bases: TGTGCCAGCAGTTCGGACCTAATAGCGGGGGGGCGTTATGAGCAGTTCTTC.

The chain recombines TRBV2 with TRBJ2-2, with D perhaps TRBD1 or TRBD2 (6 bases each). With 6 bases removed from V and 3 bases from J, the gap between germline ends came to 11 bases. Per germline, CDR1 SNHLY and CDR2 FYNNEI. This CDR3 has 14 residues. CDR3 loop: CASRTGAHTGELFF. CDR3 DNA: TGTGCCAGCAGGACGGGGGCCCACACCGGGGAGCTGTTTTTT. Drawing the rest from reference TRBV2 and TRBJ2-2, the complete variable domain is EPEVTQTPSHQVTQMGQEVILRCVPISNHLYFYWYRQILGQKVEFLVSFYNNEISEKSEIFDDQFSVERPDGSNFTLKIRSTKLEDSAMYFCASRTGAHTGELFFGEGSRLTVL.

The V gene is TRBV20-1, the J gene TRBJ1-4; possible D gene TRBD1, 5 bases. This CDR3 spans 12 amino acids. In germline, CDR1 is DFQATT, CDR2 SNEGSKA (reference sequence). Between the trimmed V and J ends, which lost 3 bases and 6 bases, there was a span of 8 bases. The CDR3 loop is CSARGVDEKLFF. The CDR3 DNA follows: TGCAGTGCTAGGGGGGTTGATGAAAAACTGTTTTTT.

This clonotype was observed many times. The genes are TRBV3-1 and TRBJ2-3, with D unclear. Trimming pared 2 bases from V and 5 bases from J, leaving 11 bases between. This CDR3 is built from 14 residues. Germline lookup yields CDR1 LGHDT and CDR2 YNNKEL (reference sequence). CDR3 residues: CASSQLLSGDTQYF. CDR3 coding DNA: TGTGCCAGCAGCCAATTGCTGTCCGGAGATACGCAGTATTTT.

The chain combines TRBV27 with TRBJ2-5; D may be TRBD2 (5 bases). CDR3 length: 14 amino acids. The germline CDR1 and CDR2 sequences are MNHEY and SMNVEV (reference sequence). The V gene lost 5 bases and the J gene lost 5 bases, with 15 bases spanning the gap. CDR3 amino acids: CASSLMGAAETQYF. The DNA for the CDR3 is TGTGCCAGCAGTCTAATGGGAGCTGCTGAGACCCAGTACTTC.